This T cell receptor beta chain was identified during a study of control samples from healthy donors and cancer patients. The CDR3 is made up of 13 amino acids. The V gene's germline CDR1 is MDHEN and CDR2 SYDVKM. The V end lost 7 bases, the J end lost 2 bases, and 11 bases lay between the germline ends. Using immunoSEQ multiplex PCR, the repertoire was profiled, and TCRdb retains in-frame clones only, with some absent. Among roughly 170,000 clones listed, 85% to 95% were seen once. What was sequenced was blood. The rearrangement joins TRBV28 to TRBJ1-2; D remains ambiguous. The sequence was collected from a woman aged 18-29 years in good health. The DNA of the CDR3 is TGTGCCAGCAATGAGGGAAGGAACTATGGCTACACCTTC. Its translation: CASNEGRNYGYTF.